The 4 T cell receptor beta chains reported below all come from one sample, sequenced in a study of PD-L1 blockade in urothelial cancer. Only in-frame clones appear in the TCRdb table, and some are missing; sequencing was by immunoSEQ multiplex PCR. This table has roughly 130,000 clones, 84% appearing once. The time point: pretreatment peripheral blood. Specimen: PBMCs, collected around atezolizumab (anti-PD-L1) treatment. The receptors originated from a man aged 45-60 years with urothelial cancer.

This chain's CDR3 is CASSLVDSSNEKLFF. CDR3 nucleotide sequence: TGTGCCAGCAGCTTAGTGGACAGTTCTAATGAAAAACTGTTTTTT. The chain joins TRBV7-9 to TRBJ1-4; a possible D gene is TRBD1 (6 bases). The germline CDR1 and CDR2 sequences are SEHNR and FQNEAQ (reference sequence). Trimming stripped 1 base from V and 3 bases from J, with 9 bases between. This CDR3 is 15 amino acids long.

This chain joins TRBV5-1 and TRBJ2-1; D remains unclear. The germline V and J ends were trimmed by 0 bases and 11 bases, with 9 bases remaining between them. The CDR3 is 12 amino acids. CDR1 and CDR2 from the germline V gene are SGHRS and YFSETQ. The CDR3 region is CASSLGVSQQFF. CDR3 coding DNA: TGCGCCAGCAGCTTGGGTGTATCTCAGCAGTTCTTC.

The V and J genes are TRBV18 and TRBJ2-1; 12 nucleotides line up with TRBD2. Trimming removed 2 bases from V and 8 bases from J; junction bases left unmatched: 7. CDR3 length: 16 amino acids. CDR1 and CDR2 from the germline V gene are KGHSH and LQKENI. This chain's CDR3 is CASSPSLAGGSDEQFF. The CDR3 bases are TGTGCCAGCTCACCATCACTAGCGGGAGGTTCCGATGAGCAGTTCTTC. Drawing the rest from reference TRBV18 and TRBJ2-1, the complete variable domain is NAGVMQNPRHLVRRRGQEARLRCSPMKGHSHVYWYRQLPEEGLKFMVYLQKENIIDESGMPKERFSAEFPKEGPSILRIQQVVRGDSAAYFCASSPSLAGGSDEQFFGPGTRLTVL.

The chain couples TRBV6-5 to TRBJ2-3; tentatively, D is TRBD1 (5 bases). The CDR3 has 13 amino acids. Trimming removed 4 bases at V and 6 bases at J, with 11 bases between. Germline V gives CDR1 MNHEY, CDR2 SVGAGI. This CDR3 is CASSSQGRDTQYF. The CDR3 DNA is TGTGCCAGCAGTTCCCAGGGCCGGGATACGCAGTATTTT.